This T cell receptor beta chain appears in the sequencing data of a study of beta chain features in type 1 diabetes. This clone has a handful of counts. The antigen remains unidentified. Findings and caveats of the study: TCRB CDR3s were moderately but significantly shorter in Type 1 diabetes patients in all four CD4+ subsets.

What was sequenced were expressed TCRB transcripts, since all of the isolated RNA had been reverse transcribed. This table comes from immunoSEQ multiplex PCR, and its TCRdb copy is limited to in-frame clones, with some not included. The sample holds around 600,000 clones, roughly 12% seen once. The CDR3 totals 10 residues. Germline CDR1 reads SGHTA; CDR2 reads FQGNSA. V lost 1 base, J lost 6 bases, and 0 bases lay in between. This TCR derives from a young man with type 1 diabetes. Sequencing was carried out using naive CD4+ T cells from blood. V is TRBV7-2 and J is TRBJ1-2, with no clear D. The CDR3 spells CASSLDGYTF. The CDR3 DNA sequence: TGTGCCAGCAGCTTAGATGGCTACACCTTC.